This T cell receptor beta chain appears in the sequencing data of a study of cytomegalovirus exposure and HLA in healthy donors. To note about this clone: Its antigen is not known.

The study's findings and limits: Data from an earlier analysis indicated that most TCR beta V segments were productive either about 90% or about 30% of the time. A later look showed TCR association rates differing by HLA locus, highest for DRB1 and lowest for HLA-C. TRBV6-2, TRBV6-3 and other indistinguishable V segments were excluded.

In the PCR, 60 Vbeta and 13 Jbeta primers were used. Generated by immunoSEQ multiplex PCR, the TCRdb table keeps only in-frame clones and is missing some. This repertoire includes 96,000 or so clones. This CDR3 is built from 12 residues. V trimming: 10 bases; J trimming: 4 bases; junction bases outside the gene matches: 6. CDR1 SNHLY and CDR2 FYNNEI come from the germline V gene. This chain joins TRBV2 and TRBJ1-2, with 7 bases identical to TRBD1. The sample was PBMCs. This clonotype was obtained from a girl between 5 and 17 years old in good health and CMV-seropositive. CDR3 DNA: TGTGCCACTACACAGGGGACCTATGGCTACACCTTC. Its protein product is CATTQGTYGYTF.